This TCR beta chain was profiled in a study of T cells after somatic rescue of genetic block. This clone was recorded a few times. Profiling relied on immunoSEQ multiplex PCR, and the TCRdb table lists in-frame clones only, not all of them. Seen here are approximately 14,000 clones, roughly 70% observed once, and the top ten hold about 30%. V lost 3 bases to trimming and J lost 1 base, with 4 bases between them. This CDR3 contains 12 residues. Looked up from germline, CDR1 is GTSNPN and CDR2 is SVGIG (reference sequence). This sequence originates from a man aged 18 to 29. What was sequenced was peripheral blood mononuclear cells (PBMCs). The genes are TRBV30 and TRBJ1-3; D uncertain. CDR3 loop: CAWRASGNTIYF. The CDR3, as DNA: TGTGCCTGGAGGGCATCTGGAAACACCATATATTTT.